This T cell receptor (beta chain) was sequenced for a study of blood T cell repertoires in COVID-19. On the study more broadly: Material from acute and convalescent COVID-19 was sourced from the United States, Italy and Spain.

Trimming shortened V by 1 base and J by 1 base, and 5 bases separated the two germline ends. The CDR3 totals 13 residues. The germline CDR1 and CDR2 sequences are SGHKS and YYEKEE (reference sequence). Original processing notes: Scientists estimated how many nucleated cells there were by amplifying reference gene primers. Only in-frame clones appear in the TCRdb table, and some are missing; sequencing was by immunoSEQ multiplex PCR. For V, J and clone size, that table is used; D and trimming come from the DNA. The table includes tens of thousands of clones, 90% to 95% detected once. The V call is TRBV5-5, the J call TRBJ1-2; D remains unclear. The source is a human donor in a cohort sampled during active COVID-19. Sequenced material: peripheral blood. This chain's CDR3 is CASSLWSNYGYTF. The CDR3 DNA sequence: TGTGCCAGCAGCTTGTGGAGTAACTATGGCTACACCTTC.